This is a list of T cell receptor beta chains from one sample in a study of T cell responses to AZD1222 COVID-19 vaccine. Generated by immunoSEQ multiplex PCR, the TCRdb table keeps only in-frame clones and is missing some. The repertoire holds some 150,000 clones, with 90% as singletons. Specimen: peripheral blood, collected on day 0 of AZD1222 vaccination. The receptors were gathered from an adult in good health. CDR3s include the opening cysteine and the closing phenylalanine or tryptophan. The D gene is left open where the match is weak. Only part of the rows carry a size: once, few, many, or a class if the clone is expanded.

V	D	size	J	CDR3	DNA
TRBV6-5	NA	NA	TRBJ2-3	CASSTGRVTDTQYF	TGTGCCAGCAGTACTGGACGAGTCACAGATACGCAGTATTTT
TRBV5-8	NA	NA	TRBJ2-3	CASSFWGDKTTDTQYF	TGTGCCAGCAGCTTTTGGGGGGACAAAACTACAGATACGCAGTATTTT
TRBV18	NA	once	TRBJ1-2	CASSPGIPVGVIVYGYTF	TGTGCCAGCTCACCAGGCATACCGGTCGGGGTAATAGTGTATGGCTACACCTTC
TRBV15	TRBD1	NA	TRBJ2-3	CATSGQGRMTTDTQYF	TGTGCCACCAGCGGACAGGGCCGCATGACAACAGATACGCAGTATTTT
TRBV30	TRBD1	NA	TRBJ1-2	CAWHRDRANYGYTF	TGTGCCTGGCACCGGGACAGAGCTAACTATGGCTACACCTTC
TRBV7-2	TRBD1	NA	TRBJ1-1	CASSSQGGMVNTEAFF	TGTGCCAGCAGCTCCCAGGGGGGAATGGTGAACACTGAAGCTTTCTTT
TRBV11-2	TRBD1	NA	TRBJ1-4	CASSSKTGGNEKLFF	TGTGCCAGCAGCAGCAAGACAGGGGGGAATGAAAAACTGTTTTTT
TRBV27	TRBD1	NA	TRBJ1-4	CASRWTGRNEKLFF	TGTGCCAGCAGGTGGACAGGGCGTAATGAAAAACTGTTTTTT
TRBV6-5	NA	NA	TRBJ2-3	CASSSPGEAGTDTQYF	TGTGCCAGCAGTTCCCCCGGGGAAGCGGGCACAGATACGCAGTATTTT
TRBV15	NA	NA	TRBJ2-1	CATSRQGRDEQFF	TGTGCCACCAGCAGACAGGGAAGGGATGAGCAGTTCTTC
TRBV4-2	NA	NA	TRBJ2-6	CASSQEASNVLTF	TGTGCCAGCAGCCAAGAAGCTTCCAACGTCCTGACTTTC
TRBV7-3	TRBD2	once	TRBJ2-1	CASSLSPSGSYNEQFF	TGTGCCAGCAGCTTAAGTCCTAGCGGGAGCTACAATGAGCAGTTCTTC
TRBV18	TRBD2	NA	TRBJ2-2	CASSGLANTGELFF	TGTGCCAGCTCCGGACTAGCGAACACCGGGGAGCTGTTTTTT
TRBV7-9	NA	NA	TRBJ2-7	CASSLGTAYEQYF	TGTGCCAGCAGCTTGGGTACAGCCTACGAGCAGTACTTC
TRBV9	NA	NA	TRBJ2-2	CASSPGDYTGELFF	TGTGCCAGCAGCCCTGGCGACTACACCGGGGAGCTGTTTTTT
TRBV5-6	TRBD2	NA	TRBJ2-3	CASSFSGTGTDTQYF	TGTGCCAGCAGCTTCAGCGGGACGGGGACAGATACGCAGTATTTT
TRBV5-4	NA	NA	TRBJ2-3	CASSPGHITDTQYF	TGTGCCAGCAGCCCCGGACACATCACAGATACGCAGTATTTT
TRBV6-5	NA	NA	TRBJ1-2	CASSRAGVNYGYTF	TGTGCCAGCAGTAGGGCGGGAGTTAACTATGGCTACACCTTC
TRBV7-2	NA	NA	TRBJ1-5	CASSLGSYSNQPQHF	TGTGCCAGCAGCTTAGGGAGTTATAGCAATCAGCCCCAGCATTTT
TRBV15	NA	NA	TRBJ2-3	CATSRYRTTNTDTQYF	TGTGCCACCAGCAGATACAGGACTACCAACACAGATACGCAGTATTTT
TRBV6-5	NA	NA	TRBJ2-3	CASSPGLKTDTQYF	TGTGCCAGCAGCCCGGGCCTAAAGACAGATACGCAGTATTTT
TRBV6-5	TRBD1	NA	TRBJ1-5	CASRLTGDSNQPQHF	TGTGCCAGCAGGCTGACAGGGGATAGCAATCAGCCCCAGCATTTT
TRBV21-1	NA	NA	TRBJ2-3	CASSKALILYDTQYF	TGTGCCAGCAGCAAAGCCCTAATCCTTTACGATACGCAGTATTTT
TRBV7-7	TRBD1	NA	TRBJ2-1	CASSPWTGETGNEQFF	TGTGCTAGCAGCCCCTGGACAGGGGAGACAGGCAATGAGCAGTTCTTC
TRBV4-3	TRBD2	NA	TRBJ2-1	CASSQDTPAGSGNEQFF	TGCGCCAGCAGCCAAGATACGCCAGCGGGATCAGGCAATGAGCAGTTCTTC
TRBV27	NA	NA	TRBJ1-5	CASSSGINQPQHF	TGTGCCAGCAGCTCAGGCATCAATCAGCCCCAGCATTTT
TRBV24-1	NA	NA	TRBJ2-1	CATSDTEYNEQFF	TGTGCCACCAGTGATACCGAGTACAATGAGCAGTTCTTC
TRBV6-2/TRBV6-3	NA	NA	TRBJ2-1	CASSPESFVTNEQFF	TGTGCCAGCAGCCCAGAGTCCTTTGTCACCAATGAGCAGTTCTTC
TRBV28	NA	NA	TRBJ1-4	CASSPGGPPTNEKLFF	TGTGCCAGCAGTCCCGGCGGTCCGCCCACTAATGAAAAACTGTTTTTT
TRBV18	TRBD1	NA	TRBJ2-4	CASSPPDRGGFGAKNIQYF	TGTGCCAGCTCACCACCGGACAGGGGGGGGTTCGGAGCCAAAAACATTCAGTACTTC
TRBV24-1	NA	NA	TRBJ2-3	CATSEGGGAGYTQYF	TGTGCCACCAGTGAGGGGGGAGGAGCAGGATATACGCAGTATTTT
TRBV5-4	TRBD1	NA	TRBJ1-3	CASSLYPGQGSGNTIYF	TGTGCCAGCAGCCTTTACCCGGGACAGGGCTCTGGAAACACCATATATTTT
TRBV6-5	NA	NA	TRBJ1-1	CASSYSNRGIPFF	TGTGCCAGCAGTTACTCAAACCGGGGGATCCCTTTCTTT
TRBV10-3	NA	NA	TRBJ1-5	CAISEGRGDQPQHF	TGTGCCATCAGTGAGGGACGGGGGGATCAGCCCCAGCATTTT
TRBV7-2	TRBD1	NA	TRBJ2-7	CASSFYPGTGFYEQYF	TGTGCCAGCAGCTTTTATCCCGGGACAGGATTCTACGAGCAGTACTTC
TRBV2	TRBD2	NA	TRBJ2-1	CASRTSGRALGNEQFF	TGTGCCAGCAGAACTAGCGGGAGGGCCCTCGGGAATGAGCAGTTCTTC
TRBV5-1	NA	NA	TRBJ2-3	CASSLADTSTDTQYF	TGCGCCAGCAGCTTGGCCGATACTAGCACAGATACGCAGTATTTT
TRBV7-8	NA	NA	TRBJ2-7	CASSFPGKEQYF	TGTGCCAGCAGCTTTCCTGGCAAGGAGCAGTACTTC
TRBV27	NA	NA	TRBJ2-7	CASSLGTHLMDEQYF	TGTGCCAGCAGTCTCGGGACCCATCTTATGGACGAGCAGTACTTC
TRBV7-6	NA	NA	TRBJ2-2	CASSFLVTGTYNTGELFF	TGTGCCAGCAGCTTTTTGGTTACCGGGACATATAACACCGGGGAGCTGTTTTTT
TRBV30	TRBD1	NA	TRBJ1-2	CAWRPSGTAYGYTF	TGTGCCTGGCGACCTTCCGGGACAGCTTATGGCTACACCTTC
TRBV18	NA	NA	TRBJ1-1	CASSPQGSTEAFF	TGTGCCAGCTCACCTCAGGGGTCCACTGAAGCTTTCTTT
TRBV28	NA	NA	TRBJ1-5	CASSLWSREAQPQHF	TGTGCCAGCAGTTTATGGTCCAGGGAGGCTCAGCCCCAGCATTTT
TRBV29-1	NA	NA	TRBJ1-1	CSVGTGELREAFF	TGCAGCGTTGGAACGGGGGAACTACGGGAAGCTTTCTTT
TRBV19	NA	NA	TRBJ1-5	CASSIIGRVNQPQHF	TGTGCCAGTAGTATTATAGGGAGGGTCAATCAGCCCCAGCATTTT
TRBV4-3	TRBD2	NA	TRBJ2-1	CASSKGTSGLYNEQFF	TGCGCCAGTTCAAAGGGGACTAGCGGGTTATACAATGAGCAGTTCTTC